This entry lists 14 T cell receptor beta chains sequenced from one sample in a study of cytomegalovirus exposure and HLA in healthy donors. With 60 Vbeta and 13 Jbeta primers, the PCR was carried out. The assay was immunoSEQ multiplex PCR, and TCRdb's table has in-frame clones only and misses some. This sample has 120,000 or so clones, with less than 85% found just once. Sequenced sample: PBMCs. These receptors came from a young man in good health and CMV-seropositive.

This chain links TRBV6-1 with TRBJ2-4; 7 bases are a match to TRBD2. J gave up 13 bases and V 7 bases, and 10 bases lay outside the gene matches. The length of the CDR3 is 12 residues. The germline CDR1 and CDR2 sequences are MNHNS and SASEGT. CDR3 nucleotide sequence: TGTGCCAGCATAGGCGGGGGTGGAGGCCAGTACTTC. Its translation is CASIGGGGGQYF.

V gene TRBV28 combines with J gene TRBJ1-3; weak D call: TRBD1 (6 bases). The V and J ends lost 10 bases and 7 bases respectively, with 20 bases between them. CDR1 is MDHEN and CDR2 is SYDVKM in the germline V gene. The CDR3 runs 14 residues. Here the CDR3 DNA reads TGTGCCATCGGCGGGCAGGGGAAGGGGAACACCATATATTTT. This codes for CAIGGQGKGNTIYF.

The chain combines TRBV29-1 with TRBJ1-2; D possibly corresponds to TRBD1 (6 bases). This CDR3 comprises 17 residues. Germline V gene lookup returns CDR1 SQVTM and CDR2 ANQGSEA. Trimming cost V 0 bases and J 1 base, with 18 bases left between them. The CDR3 region has the DNA TGCAGCGTTGAAGATACGTCGACGGGGGGCCTTAACTATGGCTACACCTTC. It codes for CSVEDTSTGGLNYGYTF.

The chain links TRBV5-1 to TRBJ1-3; D call uncertain. Looked up from germline, CDR1 is SGHRS and CDR2 is YFSETQ. Trimming stripped 1 base from V and 0 bases from J, with 11 bases between. CDR3 length: 16 residues. CDR3 nucleotides: TGCGCCAGCAGCTTGTATCTCCGAGGCTCTGGAAACACCATATATTTT. Amino acid sequence: CASSLYLRGSGNTIYF.

The V and J genes are TRBV7-3 and TRBJ1-6; no clear D gene. Germline V gene lookup returns CDR1 SGHTA and CDR2 FQGTGA. CDR3 size: 14 residues. V shed 6 bases and J shed 3 bases, with 9 bases lying between them. The CDR3 region is CASRLGSYNSPLHF. Written as DNA, the CDR3 is TGTGCCAGCAGGTTAGGGAGCTATAATTCACCCCTCCACTTT. The full variable domain, completed using reference TRBV7-3 and TRBJ1-6, is GAGVSQTPSNKVTEKGKYVELRCDPISGHTALYWYRQSLGQGPEFLIYFQGTGAADDSGLPNDRFFAVRPEGSVSTLKIQRTERGDSAVYLCASRLGSYNSPLHFGNGTRLTVT.

The chain carries TRBV7-2 and TRBJ2-2, with 8 positions matching TRBD2. From germline, CDR1 is SGHTA and CDR2 FQGNSA. This CDR3 region has 15 residues. The junction had 5 bases not matched to a gene; V was cut back by 6 bases and J by 2 bases. CDR3 nucleotide sequence: TGTGCCAGCAGTTTTGGACTAGCCAACACCGGGGAGCTGTTTTTT. It translates to CASSFGLANTGELFF. Filled out from reference TRBV7-2 and TRBJ2-2, the complete variable domain reads GAGVSQSPSNKVTEKGKDVELRCDPISGHTALYWYRQSLGQGLEFLIYFQGNSAPDKSGLPSDRFSAERTGGSVSTLTIQRTQQEDSAVYLCASSFGLANTGELFFGEGSRLTVL.

This clone was counted a few times. This rearrangement joins TRBV14 to TRBJ1-6; no reliable D call. The germline V gene has CDR1 SGHDN and CDR2 FVKESK. Deletions cut 4 bases from V and 7 bases from J, with 8 bases between. This CDR3 comprises 13 residues. CDR3 nucleotide sequence: TGTGCCAGCAGCCTTACAAGAAATTCACCCCTCCACTTT. Residues: CASSLTRNSPLHF.

The chain joins TRBV5-1 to TRBJ1-4; TRBD1 aligns across 7 bases. J lost 4 bases, V lost 7 bases, and 4 bases had no gene match. The CDR3 length is 13 residues. The germline gives CDR1 SGHRS, CDR2 YFSETQ. This chain's CDR3 is CASSQGINEKLFF. The CDR3 coding sequence is TGCGCCAGCTCACAGGGGATTAATGAAAAACTGTTTTTT.

The chain combines TRBV5-1 with TRBJ2-3, with TRBD1 as a possible D gene (5 bases). Germline CDR1 is SGHRS and CDR2 is YFSETQ. The CDR3 consists of 12 residues. V was trimmed by 0 bases and J by 6 bases, leaving 5 bases between them. CDR3 DNA: TGCGCCAGCAGCTTGGACAGGGATACGCAGTATTTT. The encoded protein is CASSLDRDTQYF.

Regarding this clone: At one end, the junction sequence differs from germline, possibly due to a read error. The same CDR3 arises from other DNA sequences in this sample as well. This sequence joins TRBV6-1 and TRBJ1-1; tentatively, D is TRBD1 (5 bases). The CDR3 sequence is 12 residues long. Germline V lookup: CDR1 MNHNS, CDR2 SASEGT. DNA of the CDR3: TGTGCCAGCAGGGGGCTCGACACTGAAGCCTTCTTT. It translates to CASRGLDTEAFF.

V is TRBV6-5 and J is TRBJ2-7; 7 bases match TRBD2. This CDR3 has 14 residues. CDR1 and CDR2 (germline): MNHEY, SVGAGI. J was trimmed by 6 bases and V by 2 bases; bases with no gene match: 7. The CDR3: CASSYSGALTEQYF. CDR3 nucleotides: TGTGCCAGCAGTTACAGCGGGGCCCTTACCGAGCAGTACTTC.

The chain has TRBV4-1 and TRBJ1-1; no firm D call. CDR3 size: 15 residues. Per germline, CDR1 MGHRA and CDR2 YSYEKL. The V end was cut by 1 base, the J end by 0 bases, with 9 bases between. The CDR3 region is CASSQARQLNTEAFF. In nucleotides, the CDR3 is TGCGCCAGCAGCCAAGCTAGGCAGCTGAACACTGAAGCTTTCTTT.

The rearrangement uses TRBV10-1 and TRBJ1-1; maybe TRBD1 (6 bases). The length of the CDR3 is 12 residues. Germline assignment: CDR1 WNHNN and CDR2 SYGVQD (reference sequence). Between the trimmed V and J ends, which lost 6 bases and 3 bases, there was a span of 8 bases. The CDR3 coding sequence is TGCGCCAGCAGACAGGGCGACACTGAAGCTTTCTTT. It yields the protein CASRQGDTEAFF.

The genes are TRBV9 and TRBJ2-3; 11 nucleotides align to TRBD2. V lost 4 bases and J lost 6; bases outside the gene matches: 7. Germline V gene data show CDR1 as SGDLS and CDR2 as YYNGEE. CDR3 size: 15 residues. CDR3 in amino acids: CASSPPRLAGDTQYF. DNA for the CDR3: TGTGCCAGCAGCCCACCGAGACTAGCGGGGGATACGCAGTATTTT. Together with reference TRBV9 and TRBJ2-3, the CDR3 gives the full variable domain: DSGVTQTPKHLITATGQRVTLRCSPRSGDLSVYWYQQSLDQGLQFLIQYYNGEERAKGNILERFSAQQFPDLHSELNLSSLELGDSALYFCASSPPRLAGDTQYFGPGTRLTVL.